A single TCR beta chain is shown here with its context. Its antigen is not identified. The record originates from a study of blood T cells in healthy people across ages. The study, taken as a whole, reports: The diversity estimates, figures obtained from one million T cells, were considered underestimates.

The ends were cut back, 7 bases at V and 0 bases at J, with 11 bases in the middle. The CDR3 runs 14 residues. The germline V gene has CDR1 SNHLY and CDR2 FYNNEI. The authors ran a second PCR of 7 to 11 cycles using a sample-barcoded 5' primer and a J-beta primer mix. TCRdb recomputed calls from the 5' RACE reads with MiXCR, one row per CDR3 protein. The table lists 700,000 to 950,000 distinct CDR3 sequences, roughly 47% of them singletons, with about 20% in the top ten. Specimen: blood. The receptor was derived from a woman in her sixties in good health. V usage is TRBV2 and J usage is TRBJ2-3, with D perhaps matching TRBD2 (5 bases). The CDR3 DNA reads TGTGCCAGCAATAAGAGGACTAGCACAGATACGCAGTATTTT. Protein sequence: CASNKRTSTDTQYF.